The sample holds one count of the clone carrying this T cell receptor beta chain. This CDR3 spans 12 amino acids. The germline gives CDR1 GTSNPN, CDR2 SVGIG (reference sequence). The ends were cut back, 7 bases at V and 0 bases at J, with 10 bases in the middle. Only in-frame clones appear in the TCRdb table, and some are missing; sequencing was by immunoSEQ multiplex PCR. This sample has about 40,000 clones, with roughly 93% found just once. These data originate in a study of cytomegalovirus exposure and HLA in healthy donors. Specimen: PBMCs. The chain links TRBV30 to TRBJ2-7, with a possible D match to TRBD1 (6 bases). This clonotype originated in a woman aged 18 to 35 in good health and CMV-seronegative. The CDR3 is CALNRASYEQYF. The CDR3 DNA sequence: TGTGCCTTAAACAGGGCCTCCTACGAGCAGTACTTC.